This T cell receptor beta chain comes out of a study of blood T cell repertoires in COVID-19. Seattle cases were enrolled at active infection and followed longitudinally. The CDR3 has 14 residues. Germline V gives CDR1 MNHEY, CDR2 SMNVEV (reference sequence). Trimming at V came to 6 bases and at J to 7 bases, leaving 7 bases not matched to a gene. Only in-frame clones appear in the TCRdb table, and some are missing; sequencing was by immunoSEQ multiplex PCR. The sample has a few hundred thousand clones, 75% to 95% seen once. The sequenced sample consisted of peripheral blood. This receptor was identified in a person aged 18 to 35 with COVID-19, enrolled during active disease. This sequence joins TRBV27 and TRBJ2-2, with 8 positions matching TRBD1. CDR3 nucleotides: TGTGCCAGCAGGGACAGGGTCATCAACGGGGAGCTGTTTTTT. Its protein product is CASRDRVINGELFF.